A selection of T cell receptor beta chains follows, all from one sample in a study of T cells after posttransplantation cyclophosphamide. Measured with immunoSEQ multiplex PCR; TCRdb has only the in-frame clones, and not every one. The sample has 7,000 or so clones, none seen only once. The specimen comprised PBMCs, sampled after allogeneic stem cell transplant with posttransplant cyclophosphamide. The origin of the receptors is a female patient aged 50 to 65 who received an allogeneic stem cell transplant from an unrelated donor, was CMV-positive, and had acute GVHD only. Among the T cells, some may be from the graft donor. The conserved cysteine and the conserved F or W are not part of the CDR3 here. Each record gives: CDR3 length, clone size, V gene, CDR3 protein. Size is omitted from some rows. Given values are once, few, many or a class for expanded clones.

CDR3 length: 14
clone size: many
V gene: TRBV28
CDR3 protein: ASSSSPDSTYNEQF

CDR3 length: 11
clone size: many
V gene: TRBV2
CDR3 protein: ASSEARRVEAF

CDR3 length: 12
clone size: many
V gene: TRBV15
CDR3 protein: ATSSGLAAGELF

CDR3 length: 16
clone size: many
V gene: TRBV12-5
CDR3 protein: ASGLSPGGTGWVGELF

CDR3 length: 13
clone size: many
V gene: TRBV5-1
CDR3 protein: ASSSFAPDRAEAF

CDR3 length: 12
clone size: many
V gene: TRBV10-3
CDR3 protein: AISEPGQYTEAF

CDR3 length: 11
clone size: many
V gene: TRBV7-9
CDR3 protein: ASTDRSPYEQY

CDR3 length: 14
clone size: .
V gene: TRBV5-4
CDR3 protein: ASSLEPSSYNSPLH

CDR3 length: 13
clone size: many
V gene: TRBV9
CDR3 protein: ASSVAGGANYGYT

CDR3 length: 13
clone size: medium-sized
V gene: TRBV7-3
CDR3 protein: ASSSSPGWNTEAF

CDR3 length: 13
clone size: medium-sized
V gene: TRBV4-3
CDR3 protein: ASSQDWGRGYEQY

CDR3 length: 15
clone size: many
V gene: TRBV28
CDR3 protein: ASSLLPGQGGSYEQY

CDR3 length: 11
clone size: many
V gene: TRBV6-5
CDR3 protein: ASRRTVSNTIY

CDR3 length: 9
clone size: many
V gene: TRBV27
CDR3 protein: ASRQGGEQY

CDR3 length: 12
clone size: many
V gene: TRBV16
CDR3 protein: ASSQSSRGETQY

CDR3 length: 10
clone size: many
V gene: TRBV2
CDR3 protein: ARDRGNTEAF

CDR3 length: 12
clone size: .
V gene: TRBV6-1
CDR3 protein: ASSAVESFDTQY

CDR3 length: 11
clone size: medium-sized
V gene: TRBV6-5
CDR3 protein: ASGRQGINGYT

CDR3 length: 17
clone size: many
V gene: TRBV4-1
CDR3 protein: ASSQDQAGWRSSYNEQF

CDR3 length: 11
clone size: medium-sized
V gene: TRBV2
CDR3 protein: ASSESGNQPQH

CDR3 length: 12
clone size: many
V gene: TRBV5-5
CDR3 protein: ASSSLTSANEQF

CDR3 length: 17
clone size: many
V gene: TRBV18
CDR3 protein: ASSPTEPPPEASGNTIY

CDR3 length: 14
clone size: many
V gene: TRBV4-1
CDR3 protein: ASSQEVPGTGSEQY

CDR3 length: 13
clone size: many
V gene: TRBV4-1
CDR3 protein: ASSQPLGGDYGYT

CDR3 length: 14
clone size: many
V gene: TRBV30
CDR3 protein: AWSALWGGPNYGYT

CDR3 length: 13
clone size: many
V gene: TRBV27
CDR3 protein: ASSLRGRLYNEQF

CDR3 length: 13
clone size: medium-sized
V gene: TRBV11-2
CDR3 protein: ASSLDLEGYQPQH

CDR3 length: 14
clone size: .
V gene: TRBV18
CDR3 protein: ASSPLGRQNTDTQY

CDR3 length: 11
clone size: medium-sized
V gene: TRBV6-1
CDR3 protein: ASSGQGIQPQH

CDR3 length: 13
clone size: medium-sized
V gene: TRBV6-1
CDR3 protein: ASSEGTGGNQPQH

CDR3 length: 19
clone size: many
V gene: TRBV28
CDR3 protein: ASNRRLRTSGRLRVYNEQF

CDR3 length: 12
clone size: many
V gene: TRBV29-1
CDR3 protein: SVEGAENTDTQY

CDR3 length: 14
clone size: many
V gene: TRBV5-6
CDR3 protein: ASSPVGWQNSYEQY

CDR3 length: 12
clone size: many
V gene: TRBV28
CDR3 protein: ASFPAGSRTEQY